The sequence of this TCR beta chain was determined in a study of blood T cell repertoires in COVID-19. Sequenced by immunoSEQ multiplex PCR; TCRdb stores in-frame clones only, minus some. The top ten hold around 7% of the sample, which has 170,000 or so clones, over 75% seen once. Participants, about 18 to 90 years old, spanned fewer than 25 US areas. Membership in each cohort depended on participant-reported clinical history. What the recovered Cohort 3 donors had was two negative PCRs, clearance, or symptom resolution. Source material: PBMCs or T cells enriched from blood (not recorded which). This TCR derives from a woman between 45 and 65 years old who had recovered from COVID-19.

CDR3 nucleotide sequence: TGTGCCAGCAGTTTACCCCAGGGGGCAGCTTTCTTT. Protein: CASSLPQGAAFF. This rearrangement joins TRBV12-3 or TRBV12-4 to TRBJ1-1; 8 bases line up with TRBD1. J was trimmed by 10 bases and V by 2 bases; bases with no gene match: 3. The CDR3 extends over 12 amino acids.